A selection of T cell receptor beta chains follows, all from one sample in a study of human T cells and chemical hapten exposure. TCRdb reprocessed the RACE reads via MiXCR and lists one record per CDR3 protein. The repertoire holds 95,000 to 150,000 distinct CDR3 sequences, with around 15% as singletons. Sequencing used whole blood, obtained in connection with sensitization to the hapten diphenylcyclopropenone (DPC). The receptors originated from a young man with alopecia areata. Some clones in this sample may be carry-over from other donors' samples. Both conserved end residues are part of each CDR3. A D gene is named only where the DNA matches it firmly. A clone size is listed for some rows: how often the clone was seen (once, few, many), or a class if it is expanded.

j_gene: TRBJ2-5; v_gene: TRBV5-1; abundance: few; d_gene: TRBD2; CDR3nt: TGCGCCAGCAGAGCGGGGGGGCCGGGAGAGACCCAGTACTTC; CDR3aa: CASRAGGPGETQYF
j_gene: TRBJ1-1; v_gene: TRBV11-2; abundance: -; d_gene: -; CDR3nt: TGTGCCAGCAGCTTAAAACGCCTTGAGGCTTTCTTT; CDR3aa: CASSLKRLEAFF
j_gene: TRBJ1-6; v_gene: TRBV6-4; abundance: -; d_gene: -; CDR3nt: TGTGCCAGCAGTGACGTGTTTCGAGGTTCACCCCTCCACTTT; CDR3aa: CASSDVFRGSPLHF
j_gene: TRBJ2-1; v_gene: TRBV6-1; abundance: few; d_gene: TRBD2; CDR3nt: TGTGCCAGCAGTGAATTCGAACTAGCGGGGGATACACTAGGATCCTACAATGAGCAGTTCTTC; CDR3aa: CASSEFELAGDTLGSYNEQFF
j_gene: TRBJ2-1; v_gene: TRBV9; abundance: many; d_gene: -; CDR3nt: TGTGCCAGCAGCGTAAATTGGATGGTGGAGCAGTTCTTC; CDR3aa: CASSVNWMVEQFF
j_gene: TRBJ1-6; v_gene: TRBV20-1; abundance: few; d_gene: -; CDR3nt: TGCAGTGCTCGGATACCGGGACTCAATAATTCACCCCTCCACTTT; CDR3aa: CSARIPGLNNSPLHF
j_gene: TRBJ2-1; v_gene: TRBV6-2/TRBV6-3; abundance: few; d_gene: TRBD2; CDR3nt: TGTGCCAGCAGTTACATTAGCGGGGGGGCCGTGAATGAGCAGTTCTTC; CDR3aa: CASSYISGGAVNEQFF
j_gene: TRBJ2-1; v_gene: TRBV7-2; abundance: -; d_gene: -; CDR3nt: TGTGCCAGCAGCTCCGCCAGAGGTGAGCAGTTCTTC; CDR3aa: CASSSARGEQFF
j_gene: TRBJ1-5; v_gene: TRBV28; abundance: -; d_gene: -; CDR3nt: TGTGCCAGCAGTTGGCGGGGACCCTCGAGCAATCAGCCCCAGCATTTT; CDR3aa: CASSWRGPSSNQPQHF
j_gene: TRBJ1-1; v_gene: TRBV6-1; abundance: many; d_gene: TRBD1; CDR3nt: TGTGCCAGCAGGTTGACAGGGGAAACATCTGAAGCTTTCTTT; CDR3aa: CASRLTGETSEAFF
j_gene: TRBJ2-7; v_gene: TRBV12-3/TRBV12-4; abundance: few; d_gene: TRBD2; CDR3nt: TGTGCCAGCACCCCGGGACTAGGGAACTACGAGCAGTACTTC; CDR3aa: CASTPGLGNYEQYF
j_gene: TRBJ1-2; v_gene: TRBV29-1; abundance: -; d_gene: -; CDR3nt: TGCAGCGTTCTAAGGACGGCGACTAACTATGGCTACACCTTC; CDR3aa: CSVLRTATNYGYTF
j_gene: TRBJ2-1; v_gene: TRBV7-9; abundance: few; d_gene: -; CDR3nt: TGTGCCAGCAGCTTCGACAATGAGCAGTTCTTC; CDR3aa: CASSFDNEQFF
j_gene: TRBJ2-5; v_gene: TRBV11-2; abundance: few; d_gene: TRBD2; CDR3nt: TGTGCCAGCAAACTAGCGGGGGCCGGTGAGACCCAGTACTTC; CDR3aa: CASKLAGAGETQYF
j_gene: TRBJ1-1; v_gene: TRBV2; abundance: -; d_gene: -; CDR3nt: TGTGCCAGCAGTGGGGGCAGGCCCAGATCGGAAGCTTTCTTT; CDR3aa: CASSGGRPRSEAFF
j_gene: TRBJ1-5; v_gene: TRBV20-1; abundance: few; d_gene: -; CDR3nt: TGCAGTGCTGTGGACTCACAGGGTAGTCAGCCCCAGCATTTT; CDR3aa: CSAVDSQGSQPQHF
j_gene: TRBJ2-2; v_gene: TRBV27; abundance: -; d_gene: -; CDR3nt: TGTGCCAGCAGTTTTTCATTCTACACCGGGGAGCTGTTTTTT; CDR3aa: CASSFSFYTGELFF
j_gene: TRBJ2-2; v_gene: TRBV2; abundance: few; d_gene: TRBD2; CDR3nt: TGTGCCAGCAGGGCCGGGACTAGCGCGCCTTTTACCGGGGAGCTGTTTTTT; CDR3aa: CASRAGTSAPFTGELFF
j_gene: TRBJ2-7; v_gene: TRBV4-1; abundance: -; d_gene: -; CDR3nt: TGCTCCAGCAGCCCTCCTGGGCTCCACGAGCAGTACTTC; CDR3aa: CSSSPPGLHEQYF
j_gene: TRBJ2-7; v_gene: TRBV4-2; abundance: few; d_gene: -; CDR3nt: TGTGCCAGCAGCCAAGTTCAGACGTCCTACGAGCAGTACTTC; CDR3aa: CASSQVQTSYEQYF
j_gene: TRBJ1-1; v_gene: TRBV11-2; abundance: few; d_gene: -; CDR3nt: TGTGCCAGCAGCGCAGCGGTAAGCACTGAAGCTTTCTTT; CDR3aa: CASSAAVSTEAFF
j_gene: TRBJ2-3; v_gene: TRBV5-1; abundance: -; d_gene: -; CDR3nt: TGCGCCAGCAGCCAAGACAGTTTTCCTAGCACAGATACGCAGTATTTT; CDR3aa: CASSQDSFPSTDTQYF
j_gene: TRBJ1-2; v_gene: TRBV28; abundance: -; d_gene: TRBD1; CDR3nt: TGTGCCAGCAGTCAGACAGGGTCACACTATGGCTACACCTTC; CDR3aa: CASSQTGSHYGYTF